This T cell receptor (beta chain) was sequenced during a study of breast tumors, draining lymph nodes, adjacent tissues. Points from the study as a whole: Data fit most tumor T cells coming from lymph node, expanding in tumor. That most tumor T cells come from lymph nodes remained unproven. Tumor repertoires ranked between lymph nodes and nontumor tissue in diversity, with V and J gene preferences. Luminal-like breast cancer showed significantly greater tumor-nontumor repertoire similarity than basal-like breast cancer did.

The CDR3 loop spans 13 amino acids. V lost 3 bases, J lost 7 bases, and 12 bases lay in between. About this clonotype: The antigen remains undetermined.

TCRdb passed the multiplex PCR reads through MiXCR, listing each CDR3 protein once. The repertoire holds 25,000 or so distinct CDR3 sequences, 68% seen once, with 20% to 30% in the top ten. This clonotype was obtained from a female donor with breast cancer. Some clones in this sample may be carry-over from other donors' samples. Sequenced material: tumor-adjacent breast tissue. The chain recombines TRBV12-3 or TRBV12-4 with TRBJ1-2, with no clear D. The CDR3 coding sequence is TGTGCCAGCAGTTTGGGCCCGACGGGTGGCTACACCTTC. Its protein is CASSLGPTGGYTF.